This record looks at one TCR beta chain sequence and its context. The assay was immunoSEQ multiplex PCR, and TCRdb's table has in-frame clones only and misses some. The sample has approximately 280,000 clones, approximately 80% seen once. The germline V gene encodes CDR1 MNHEY and CDR2 SVGAGI. Trimming took off 0 bases at V and 8 bases at J, with 14 bases between the two ends. The CDR3 spans 15 residues. The data were obtained in a study of blood T cell repertoires in COVID-19. The genes are TRBV6-5 and TRBJ1-5; D possibly corresponds to TRBD1 (6 bases). Input material: PBMCs or T cells enriched from blood (not recorded which). This sequence originates from a man between 40 and 49 years old who had been exposed to COVID-19. The CDR3 DNA sequence: TGTGCCAGCAGTTACTCGCCGACAGGTGGGAAGCCCCAGCATTTT. Amino acids: CASSYSPTGGKPQHF.